This TCR beta chain originates from a study of T cell responses to AZD1222 COVID-19 vaccine. Findings and limits, study-wide: Among AZD1222 vaccinees, only six were seropositive at baseline. Spike was spanned by vaccine-associated CD4 TCRs, with dominance at 160-218 and 743-854. The donor group comprised mostly white British people and more females; the analysis possibly underestimated clonal diversity.

The CDR3 loop spans 13 amino acids. Trimming shortened V by 6 bases and J by 3 bases, and 11 bases separated the two germline ends. Germline CDR1 LGHDT, CDR2 YNNKEL (reference sequence). As concerns this clone: As yet, its antigen is unknown.

Both about-4-week and about-12-week second-dose recipients were combined. Some clones are missing from TCRdb's copy, which holds only in-frame ones; the method was immunoSEQ multiplex PCR. The sample shows over 70,000 clones, roughly nine tenths of them seen only once. This TCR came from an adult who received the AZD1222 COVID-19 vaccine. This rearrangement joins TRBV3-1 (or the pseudogene TRBV3-2) to TRBJ1-1; no definite D call. This specimen consisted of peripheral blood, obtained 28 days after the second AZD1222 dose. CDR3 DNA sequence: TGTGCCAGCAGTTCGGACCGACACACTGAAGCTTTCTTT. Its protein is CASSSDRHTEAFF.